This TCR beta chain was identified during a study of radiation and T cells in renal cell carcinoma. The repertoire was sequenced with immunoSEQ multiplex PCR; TCRdb's copy has only in-frame clones and lacks some. Of over 60,000 clones listed, 65% to 90% are singletons. Noted time point: blood 2 weeks post-SBRT. Treatment described: 15 Gy SBRT to primary tumor, nephrectomy 4 weeks later. The CDR3 is 11 amino acids. The germline V and J ends were trimmed by 6 bases and 8 bases, with 12 bases remaining between them. The germline CDR1 and CDR2 sequences are DFQATT and SNEGSKA (reference sequence). Material: blood, obtained from a patient whose treatment included radiotherapy and nephrectomy. V gene TRBV20-1 combines with J gene TRBJ2-3, with D unresolved. The TCR originated in a woman between 45 and 65 years old with renal cell carcinoma. The CDR3 DNA is TGCAGTGCCCCAACTCCGGCTACGCAGTATTTT. Its translation is CSAPTPATQYF.